Shown below are 9 T cell receptor beta chains from a single sample sequenced in a study of T-cell reconstitution after alpha-beta-depleted transplantation in children. As it was prepared, the TCRbeta library received unique molecular identifiers. MiXCR, run by TCRdb on the PCR reads, gives a single entry per CDR3 protein. The sample lists 240,000 or so distinct CDR3 sequences, just under 8.5% occurring once. Material: PBMCs, mostly from graft donor cells, obtained 180 days after TCRalphabeta/CD19-depleted stem cell transplant. All receptors derive from a male patient between 10 and 17 years old who had a stem cell transplant for acute lymphoblastic leukemia, so the T cells may come from the graft donor.

In this sample, this clonotype turned up many times. The chain joins TRBV28 to TRBJ2-5, with TRBD2 as a possible D gene (6 bases). V shed 3 bases and J shed 4 bases, with 9 bases lying between them. Germline values: CDR1 MDHEN, CDR2 SYDVKM. The length of the CDR3 is 13 residues. The CDR3 DNA reads TGTGCCAGCAGTTTCCGGGGAGGAGAGACCCAGTACTTC. Amino acid sequence: CASSFRGGETQYF.

This clonotype has a count of ten or more. The rearrangement links TRBV7-8 to TRBJ2-3; 7 bases match TRBD1. Germline assignment: CDR1 SGHVS and CDR2 FQNEAQ. The CDR3 contains 15 residues. The V and J ends lost 3 bases and 6 bases, in that order; junction bases with no gene match: 9. CDR3 residues: CASSFWDSRRDTQYF. In DNA form, the CDR3 reads TGTGCCAGCAGCTTCTGGGACAGCCGGAGGGATACGCAGTATTTT.

This clonotype has a count of ten or more. The chain uses TRBV4-3 and TRBJ2-7, with D hard to call. The CDR3 is made up of 15 amino acids. Trimming stripped 0 bases from V and 0 bases from J, with 9 bases between. CDR1 LGHNA and CDR2 YSLEER come from the germline V gene. In nucleotides, the CDR3 is TGCGCCAGCAGCCAAGATTTCGTCCCCTCCTACGAGCAGTACTTC. It encodes CASSQDFVPSYEQYF.

This clonotype was observed at least ten times. V gene TRBV6-5 combines with J gene TRBJ2-1, with 11 bases matching TRBD2. The J segment lost 6 bases and the V segment lost 7 bases, leaving 8 bases of the junction unmatched. CDR1 and CDR2 (germline): MNHEY, SVGAGI. The CDR3 has 15 residues. The CDR3 loop is CASIHGTSGLNEQFF. Here the CDR3 DNA reads TGTGCCAGCATACACGGGACTAGCGGTCTCAATGAGCAGTTCTTC.

This clonotype was counted many times. The rearrangement joins TRBV5-1 to TRBJ2-7; the match to TRBD1 covers 7 bases. The CDR3 contains 14 residues. The germline V gene encodes CDR1 SGHRS and CDR2 YFSETQ. The V and J ends lost 3 bases and 0 bases, in that order; junction bases with no gene match: 3. DNA of the CDR3: TGCGCCAGCAGCTCCGACAGGGCCTCCTACGAGCAGTACTTC. This encodes CASSSDRASYEQYF.

In its sample, this clonotype was seen a few times. V is TRBV19 and J is TRBJ2-6; the D gene is possibly TRBD1 (6 bases). The CDR3 sequence is 19 residues long. V was clipped by 3 bases and J by 2 bases, with 20 bases between them. The germline V gene has CDR1 LNHDA and CDR2 SQIVND (reference sequence). CDR3 nucleotides: TGTGCCAGTAGTATGGACGCAGGGAGTAGGGGGACTGGGGCCAACGTCCTGACTTTC. Its translation: CASSMDAGSRGTGANVLTF.

This clonotype was detected ten times or more. The chain joins TRBV6-1 to TRBJ2-3; D may be TRBD1 or TRBD2 (5 bases each). CDR1 is MNHNS, CDR2 SASEGT, per germline. The CDR3 contains 15 residues. V was trimmed by 3 bases and J by 2 bases, leaving 12 bases between them. CDR3 in DNA: TGTGCCAGCAGTGACAGGGATGGGACCACAGATACGCAGTATTTT. Translated: CASSDRDGTTDTQYF.

CDR3 in DNA: TGCAGTGCTAGAGATGGGGGAAGCTCCTATAATTCACCCCTCCACTTT. Translated, it gives CSARDGGSSYNSPLHF. The chain joins TRBV20-1 to TRBJ1-6, with D maybe TRBD1 (5 bases). V was trimmed by 0 bases and J by 0 bases, leaving 9 bases between them. The CDR3 runs 16 residues. Germline lookup yields CDR1 DFQATT and CDR2 SNEGSKA (reference sequence).

The rearrangement joins TRBV28 to TRBJ1-5; 9 bases map to TRBD1. The CDR3 runs to 14 residues. The germline V gene has CDR1 MDHEN and CDR2 SYDVKM. V lost 3 bases and J lost 6; bases outside the gene matches: 3. The CDR3 bases are TGTGCCAGCAGTTTGAACAGGGGGCTTCAGCCCCAGCATTTT. It codes for CASSLNRGLQPQHF.